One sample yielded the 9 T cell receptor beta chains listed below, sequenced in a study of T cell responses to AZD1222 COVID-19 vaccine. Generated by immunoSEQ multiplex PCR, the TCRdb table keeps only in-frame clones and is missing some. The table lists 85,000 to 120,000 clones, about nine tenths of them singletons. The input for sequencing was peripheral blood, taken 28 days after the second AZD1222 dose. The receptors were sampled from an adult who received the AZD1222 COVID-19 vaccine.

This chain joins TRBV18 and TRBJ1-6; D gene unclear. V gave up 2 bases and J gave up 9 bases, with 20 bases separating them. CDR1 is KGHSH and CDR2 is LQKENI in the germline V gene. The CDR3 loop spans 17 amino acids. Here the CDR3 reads CASSPAEYGSAGSPLHF. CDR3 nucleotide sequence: TGTGCCAGCTCACCAGCTGAGTACGGGTCCGCGGGTTCACCCCTCCACTTT.

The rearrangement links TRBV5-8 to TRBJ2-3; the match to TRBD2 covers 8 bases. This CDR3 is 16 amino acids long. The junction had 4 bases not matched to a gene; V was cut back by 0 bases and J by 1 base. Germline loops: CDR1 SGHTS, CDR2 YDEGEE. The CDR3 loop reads CASSLGSSGGTDTQYF. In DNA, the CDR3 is TGTGCCAGCAGCTTGGGTAGTAGCGGGGGCACAGATACGCAGTATTTT.

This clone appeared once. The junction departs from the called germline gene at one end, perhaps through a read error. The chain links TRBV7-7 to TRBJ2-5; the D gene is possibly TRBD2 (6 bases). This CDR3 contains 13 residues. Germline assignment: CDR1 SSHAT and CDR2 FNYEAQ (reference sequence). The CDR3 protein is CASSSTSLETQYF. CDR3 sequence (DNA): TGTGCTAGCAGTTCGACTAGTTTAGAGACCCAGTACTTC.

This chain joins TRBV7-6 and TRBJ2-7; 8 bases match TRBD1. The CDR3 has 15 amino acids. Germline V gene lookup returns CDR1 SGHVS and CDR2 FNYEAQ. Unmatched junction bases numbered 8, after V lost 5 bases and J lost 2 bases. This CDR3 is CASSDTGTGAYEQYF. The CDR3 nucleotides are TGTGCCAGCAGCGACACCGGGACAGGAGCCTACGAGCAGTACTTC. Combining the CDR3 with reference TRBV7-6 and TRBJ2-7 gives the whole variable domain GAGVSQSPRYKVTKRGQDVALRCDPISGHVSLYWYRQALGQGPEFLTYFNYEAQQDKSGLPNDRFSAERPEGSISTLTIQRTEQRDSAMYRCASSDTGTGAYEQYFGPGTRLTVT.

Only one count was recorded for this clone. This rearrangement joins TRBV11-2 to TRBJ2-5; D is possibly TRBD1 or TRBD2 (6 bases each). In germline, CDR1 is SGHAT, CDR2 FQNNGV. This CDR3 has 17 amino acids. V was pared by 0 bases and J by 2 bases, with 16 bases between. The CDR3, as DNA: TGTGCCAGCAGCTTAGATCCAGGCCGGGGGCCACAAGAGACCCAGTACTTC. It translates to CASSLDPGRGPQETQYF.

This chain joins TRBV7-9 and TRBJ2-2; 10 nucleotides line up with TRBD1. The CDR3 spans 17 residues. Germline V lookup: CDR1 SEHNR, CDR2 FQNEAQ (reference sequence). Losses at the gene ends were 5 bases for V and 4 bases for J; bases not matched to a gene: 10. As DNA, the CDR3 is TGTGCCAGCAGCGTTCTCCGGGACAGGGGCACCACCGGGGAGCTGTTTTTT. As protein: CASSVLRDRGTTGELFF.

The chain's CDR3 is CATTRNTEAFF. The CDR3 nucleotides are TGTGCCACCACACGGAACACTGAAGCTTTCTTT. This chain links TRBV2 with TRBJ1-1; no firm D call. The CDR3 has 11 residues. The germline V gene has CDR1 SNHLY and CDR2 FYNNEI. V gave up 10 bases and J gave up 1 base, with 7 bases separating them.

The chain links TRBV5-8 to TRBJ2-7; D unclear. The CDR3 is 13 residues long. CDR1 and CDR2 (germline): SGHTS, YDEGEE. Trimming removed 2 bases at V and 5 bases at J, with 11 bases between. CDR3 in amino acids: CASSFLGVDEQYF. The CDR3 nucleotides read TGTGCCAGCAGCTTCCTCGGAGTCGACGAGCAGTACTTC.

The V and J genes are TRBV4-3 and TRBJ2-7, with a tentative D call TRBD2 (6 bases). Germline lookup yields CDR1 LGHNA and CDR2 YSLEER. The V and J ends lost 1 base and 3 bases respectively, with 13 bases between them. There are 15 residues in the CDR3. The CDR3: CASSQVYGGGYEQYF. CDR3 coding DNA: TGCGCCAGCAGCCAAGTTTACGGGGGTGGCTACGAGCAGTACTTC.